This T cell receptor (beta chain) was identified in a study of blood T cell repertoires in COVID-19. At the level of the study: The United States, Italy and Spain were the sources of the acute and convalescent COVID-19 samples. PBMCs, B-cell-depleted T cells, or T cells were the source of the cDNA or gDNA that made up the material.

CDR3 size: 16 residues. Germline V gene lookup returns CDR1 MRHNA and CDR2 SNTAGT. Between the trimmed V and J ends, which lost 5 bases and 1 base, there was a span of 12 bases. In the original processing: Scientists estimated how many nucleated cells there were by amplifying reference gene primers. TCRdb's table, derived via immunoSEQ multiplex PCR, lists solely in-frame clones and lacks some. That table is the source of V, J and clone size, and D and trimming were worked out from the DNA. Among about 72,000 clones listed, roughly 82% were seen once. The sample comprised peripheral blood. The V gene is TRBV6-4, the J gene TRBJ2-6; the D gene is possibly TRBD2 (5 bases). This TCR was recovered from a human donor in a cohort sampled during active COVID-19. Here the CDR3 reads CASSPGGRSGANVLTF. As DNA, the CDR3 is TGTGCCAGCAGTCCAGGCGGGCGGTCTGGGGCCAACGTCCTGACTTTC.